This T cell receptor beta chain was recorded in a study of CD8+CD57+ T cells in acquired aplastic anemia. Overall study results and limits: It was found that 25 to 35 CD8+ CDR3 sequences were shared between patients and controls.

It was patients with CD8+CD57+ cell expansion by flow cytometry who were chosen for sequencing. Genomic DNA served as template for TCR beta VDJ and CDR3 profiling. TCRdb re-derived calls from the reads in MiXCR, one entry per CDR3 protein. This sample carries fewer than 250,000 distinct CDR3 sequences, around 43% of them seen once, and the ten largest clones take less than 9%. There are 15 residues in the CDR3. V shed 0 bases and J shed 1 base, with 10 bases lying between them. The germline V gene has CDR1 LGHNA and CDR2 YNFKEQ. This clonotype was detected ten times or more. Its target is not known. The origin of this receptor is a human donor with aplastic anemia. This chain links TRBV4-2 with TRBJ2-7; the D gene is possibly TRBD1 (7 bases). The sample taken for sequencing was sorted CD4+, CD8+, or CD8+CD57+ T cells (not recorded which) from PBMCs. The chain's CDR3 is CASSQERDSSYEQYF. CDR3 nucleotides: TGTGCCAGCAGCCAAGAGCGGGACAGTTCCTACGAGCAGTACTTC.